The present TCR beta chain was sequenced within a study of beta chain features in type 1 diabetes. Study details: No patient-donor differences in age, gender, total cells or subset yield. Analysis included 100 million to 110 million sorted cells drawn from all samples.

On this clone itself: The antigen remains undetermined.

Notes on the study in general: Significant though moderate, a shortening of TCRB CDR3s appeared in all four CD4+ subsets of Type 1 diabetes patients. More deletions and fewer insertions at VDJ junctions were found in patients with type 1 diabetes. It was among patients, rather than healthy donors, that naive, central memory and Treg TCRB repertoires appeared more similar.

In germline, CDR1 is WSHSY, CDR2 SAAADI. V was pared by 6 bases and J by 1 base, with 12 bases of the junction left unmatched. The CDR3 has 18 residues. What was sequenced were expressed TCRB transcripts, since all of the isolated RNA had been reverse transcribed. Here immunoSEQ multiplex PCR was the method, and the copy in TCRdb shows in-frame clones only, minus some. This sample has roughly 300,000 clones; 14% occur once, and the top ten carry about 0.017%. The sequence was collected from a man aged 25 to 40 with type 1 diabetes. The specimen was naive CD4+ T cells from blood. V gene TRBV10-2 combines with J gene TRBJ1-5; 10 bases agree with TRBD1. The CDR3 DNA reads TGCGCCAGCAGGGCCGGGACAGGGGCCCTCGGAAGCAATCAGCCCCAGCATTTT. Translation: CASRAGTGALGSNQPQHF.